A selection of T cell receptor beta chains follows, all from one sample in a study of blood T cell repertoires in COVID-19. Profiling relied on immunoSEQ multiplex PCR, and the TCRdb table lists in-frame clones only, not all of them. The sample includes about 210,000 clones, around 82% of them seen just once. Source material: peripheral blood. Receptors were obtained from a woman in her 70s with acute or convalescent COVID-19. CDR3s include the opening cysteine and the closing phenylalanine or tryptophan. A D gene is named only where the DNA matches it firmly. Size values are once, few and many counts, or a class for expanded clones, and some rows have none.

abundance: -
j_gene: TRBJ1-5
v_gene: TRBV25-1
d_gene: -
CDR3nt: TGTGCCAGCAGCGGGGCCGGGACTGGTCAGCCCCAGCATTTT
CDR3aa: CASSGAGTGQPQHF

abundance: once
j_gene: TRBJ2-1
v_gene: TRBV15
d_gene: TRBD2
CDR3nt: TGTGCCACCAGCAGAGATCTTGCGGGGGGGCTAAGTTTCTTC
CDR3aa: CATSRDLAGGLSFF

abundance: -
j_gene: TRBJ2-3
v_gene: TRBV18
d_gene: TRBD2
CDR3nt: TGTGCCAGCTCAACGGGACTACCGAACACAGATACGCAGTATTTT
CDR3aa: CASSTGLPNTDTQYF

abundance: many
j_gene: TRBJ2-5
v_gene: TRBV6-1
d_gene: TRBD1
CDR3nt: TGTGCCAGCAGTGAAAGAGGCAGGACAGGCTTGGAGACCCAGTACTTC
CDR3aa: CASSERGRTGLETQYF

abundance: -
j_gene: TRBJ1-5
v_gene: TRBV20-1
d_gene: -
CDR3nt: TGCAGTGCTAGTAATGAGGGCGGCAATCAGCCCCAGCATTTT
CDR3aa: CSASNEGGNQPQHF

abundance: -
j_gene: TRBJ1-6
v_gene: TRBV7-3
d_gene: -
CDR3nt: TGTGCCAGCAGCTTAACTCCTCCCCCTTCACCCCTCCACTTT
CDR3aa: CASSLTPPPSPLHF

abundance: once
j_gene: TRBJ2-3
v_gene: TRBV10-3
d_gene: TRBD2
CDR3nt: TGTGCCATCGGTAGCGGGGGGGGCGGCACAGATACGCAGTATTTT
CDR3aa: CAIGSGGGGTDTQYF

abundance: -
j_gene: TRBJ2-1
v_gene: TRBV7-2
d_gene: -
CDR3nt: TGTGCCAGCAGCGCCGGTTACTACAATGAGCAGTTCTTC
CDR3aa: CASSAGYYNEQFF

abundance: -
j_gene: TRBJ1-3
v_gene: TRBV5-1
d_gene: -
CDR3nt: TGCGCCAGCACCCTCGGGAGGGCTGGAAACACCATATATTTT
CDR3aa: CASTLGRAGNTIYF

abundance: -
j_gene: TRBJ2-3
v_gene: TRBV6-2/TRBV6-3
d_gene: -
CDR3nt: TGTGCCAGCAGTCCCCAGGGAAGCACAGATACGCAGTATTTT
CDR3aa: CASSPQGSTDTQYF

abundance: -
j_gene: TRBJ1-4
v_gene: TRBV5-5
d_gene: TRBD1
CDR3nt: TGTGCCAGCAGCGGCCGGACAGGGTTGAACGAAAAACTGTTTTTT
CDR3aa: CASSGRTGLNEKLFF

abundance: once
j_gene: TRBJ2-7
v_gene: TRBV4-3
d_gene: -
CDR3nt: TGCGCCAGCAGCTACCTGAAGGGGGTGGACTACGAGCAGTACTTC
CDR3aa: CASSYLKGVDYEQYF

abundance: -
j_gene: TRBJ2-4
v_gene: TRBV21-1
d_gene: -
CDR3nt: TGTGCCAGCAGCAAAGCCGACAGGGGTCTAGCCAAAAACATTCAGTACTTC
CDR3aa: CASSKADRGLAKNIQYF

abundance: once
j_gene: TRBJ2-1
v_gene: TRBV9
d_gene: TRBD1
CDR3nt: TGTGCCAGCAGCGTAGTTGGACAGGCAGCTTATGAGCAGTTCTTC
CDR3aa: CASSVVGQAAYEQFF

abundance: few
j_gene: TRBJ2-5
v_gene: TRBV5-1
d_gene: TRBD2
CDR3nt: TGCGCCAGCAGACGGGGGGATAGGGAGACCCAGTACTTC
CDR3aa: CASRRGDRETQYF

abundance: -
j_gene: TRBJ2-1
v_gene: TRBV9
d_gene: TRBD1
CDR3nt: TGTGCCAGCAGCGTAGTTACGGCAGGGGGCCATGAGCAGTTCTTC
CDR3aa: CASSVVTAGGHEQFF

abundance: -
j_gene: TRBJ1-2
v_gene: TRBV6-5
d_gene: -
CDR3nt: TGTGCCAGCAGGAGCAGCGGAACCACCTATGGCTACACCTTC
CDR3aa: CASRSSGTTYGYTF

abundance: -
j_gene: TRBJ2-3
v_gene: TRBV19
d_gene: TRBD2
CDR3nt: TGTGCCAGTAGTCCGCCGGGACTAGCGATAGATACGCAGTATTTT
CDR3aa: CASSPPGLAIDTQYF

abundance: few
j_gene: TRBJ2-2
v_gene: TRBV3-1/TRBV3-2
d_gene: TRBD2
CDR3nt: TGTGCCAGCAGGACTAGCGGGGGGAACACCGGGGAGCTGTTTTTT
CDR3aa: CASRTSGGNTGELFF

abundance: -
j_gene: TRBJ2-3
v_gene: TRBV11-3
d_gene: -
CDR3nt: TGTGCCAGCAGCTCTTCCACAGATACGCAGTATTTT
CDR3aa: CASSSSTDTQYF

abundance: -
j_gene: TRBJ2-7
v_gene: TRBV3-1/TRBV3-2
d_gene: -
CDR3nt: TGTGCCAGCCAGCCGACAGGTTGTACCTCCTACGAGCAGTACTTC
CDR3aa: CASQPTGCTSYEQYF

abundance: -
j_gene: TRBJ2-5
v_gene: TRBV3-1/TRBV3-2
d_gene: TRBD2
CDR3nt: TGTGCCAGTCGGGGGGGGGCGCAAGAGACCCAGTACTTC
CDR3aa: CASRGGAQETQYF

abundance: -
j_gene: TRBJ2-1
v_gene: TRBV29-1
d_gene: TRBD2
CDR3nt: TGCAGCGTTGAAGTTAGTTTAAGCGGGGGGCATCAGTTCTTC
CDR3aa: CSVEVSLSGGHQFF

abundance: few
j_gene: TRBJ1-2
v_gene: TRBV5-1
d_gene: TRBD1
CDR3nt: TGCGCCAGCAGCTTGGTCGCAGGGGGGTATGGCTACACCTTC
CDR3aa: CASSLVAGGYGYTF

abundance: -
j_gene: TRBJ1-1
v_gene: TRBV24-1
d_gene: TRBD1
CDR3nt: TGTGCCACCAGTGATTCCGGGACAGGGGGGTTGACTGAAGCTTTCTTT
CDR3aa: CATSDSGTGGLTEAFF

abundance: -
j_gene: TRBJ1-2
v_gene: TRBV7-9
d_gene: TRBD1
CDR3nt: TGTGCCAGCAGCTTAGACATTGGACAGGGGGTCGGCTACACCTTC
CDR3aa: CASSLDIGQGVGYTF

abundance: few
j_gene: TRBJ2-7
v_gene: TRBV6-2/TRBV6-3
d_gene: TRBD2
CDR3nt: TGTGCCAGCAGTTACTCGGGGACTAGCGACCCCTACGAGCAGTACTTC
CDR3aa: CASSYSGTSDPYEQYF

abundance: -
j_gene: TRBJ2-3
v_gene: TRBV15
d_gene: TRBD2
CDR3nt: TGTGCCACCAGCAGAGGGGACACTAGCGGTTACACAGATACGCAGTATTTT
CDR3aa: CATSRGDTSGYTDTQYF

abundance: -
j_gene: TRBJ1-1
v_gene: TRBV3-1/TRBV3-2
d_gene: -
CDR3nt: TGTGCCAGCAGCCAAGTTACAGGGTCGGGCACTGAAGCTTTCTTT
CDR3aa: CASSQVTGSGTEAFF